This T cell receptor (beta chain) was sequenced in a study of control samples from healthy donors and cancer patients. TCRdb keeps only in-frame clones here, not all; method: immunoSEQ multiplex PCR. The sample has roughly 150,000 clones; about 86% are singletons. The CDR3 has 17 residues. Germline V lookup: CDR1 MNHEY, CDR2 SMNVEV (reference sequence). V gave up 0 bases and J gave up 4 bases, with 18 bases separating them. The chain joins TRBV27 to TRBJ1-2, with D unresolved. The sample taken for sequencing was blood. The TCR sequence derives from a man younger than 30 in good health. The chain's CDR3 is CASSLSPSFGISYGYTF. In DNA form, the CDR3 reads TGTGCCAGCAGTTTATCTCCATCGTTTGGTATCAGCTATGGCTACACCTTC.